Shown below are 27 T cell receptor beta chains from a single sample sequenced in a study of blood T cell repertoires in COVID-19. Only in-frame clones appear in the TCRdb table, and some are missing; sequencing was by immunoSEQ multiplex PCR. The repertoire includes around 60,000 clones, 70% to 80% of them detected once, and about 20% sits in the top ten. The sample consisted of peripheral blood. Receptors were obtained from an elderly man with active or convalescent COVID-19.

J is TRBJ1-2 and V is TRBV7-9; unclear D gene. The ends were cut back, 10 bases at V and 2 bases at J, with 20 bases in the middle. CDR1 is SEHNR, CDR2 FQNEAQ, per germline (reference sequence). The CDR3 length is 15 residues. The CDR3 bases are TGTGCCATCCTGGAAGAAGCGGCGAACAACTATGGCTACACCTTC. Amino acid sequence: CAILEEAANNYGYTF.

This chain joins TRBV27 and TRBJ2-2; 8 nucleotides agree with TRBD1. The CDR3 contains 16 residues. Losses at the gene ends were 5 bases for V and 6 bases for J; bases not matched to a gene: 11. Germline-derived CDR1 and CDR2 are MNHEY and SMNVEV (reference sequence). The CDR3 spells CASSPRQGMSPGELFF. In DNA form, the CDR3 reads TGTGCCAGCAGTCCCCGACAGGGGATGAGTCCCGGGGAGCTGTTTTTT.

The chain joins TRBV2 to TRBJ2-5; perhaps TRBD1 as D (6 bases). CDR3 size: 16 residues. V lost 3 bases and J 5 bases, leaving 19 bases between the germline ends. CDR1 and CDR2 (germline): SNHLY, FYNNEI. This CDR3 reads CASSDYQQGSLETQYF. The CDR3 DNA reads as TGTGCCAGCAGTGATTATCAACAGGGATCGTTGGAGACCCAGTACTTC.

The chain couples TRBV25-1 to TRBJ2-5; TRBD2 agrees at 10 bases. This CDR3 has 16 amino acids. CDR1 is MGHDK, CDR2 SYGVNS, per germline. With V trimmed by 1 base and J by 4 bases, 6 bases remained unmatched. The CDR3 coding sequence is TGTGCCAGCAGTGAATGGTCAGCGGGAGGGTTAGAGACCCAGTACTTC. It encodes CASSEWSAGGLETQYF.

The chain uses TRBV6-6 and TRBJ2-7, with D perhaps matching TRBD2 (5 bases). The CDR3 is 15 amino acids. Germline-derived CDR1 and CDR2 are MNHNY and SVGAGI (reference sequence). V lost 7 bases, J lost 0 bases, and 16 bases lay in between. CDR3 protein: CASKVTFGLSYEQYF. As DNA, the CDR3 is TGTGCCAGCAAAGTTACGTTCGGACTCTCCTACGAGCAGTACTTC.

V gene TRBV3-1 (or the pseudogene TRBV3-2) combines with J gene TRBJ2-3; possibly TRBD2 for D (5 bases). The CDR3 runs to 15 residues. Trimming pared 0 bases from V and 4 bases from J, leaving 11 bases between. The V gene's germline CDR1 is LGHDT and CDR2 YNNKEL (reference sequence). In nucleotides, the CDR3 is TGTGCCAGCAGCCAAGATCCGGTGAGGGCAGATACGCAGTATTTT. Translated, it gives CASSQDPVRADTQYF.

The sample holds a few counts of this clone. The V call is TRBV7-9, the J call TRBJ2-7, with D possibly being TRBD1 (5 bases). Germline loops: CDR1 SEHNR, CDR2 FQNEAQ (reference sequence). This CDR3 contains 17 residues. The V end was cut by 0 bases, the J end by 1 base, with 16 bases between. The CDR3 nucleotides read TGTGCCAGCAGCTTAGCGGTCGTAAGGGGTGATTCCTACGAGCAGTACTTC. It is translated as CASSLAVVRGDSYEQYF.

V is TRBV12-5 and J is TRBJ2-7; 8 nucleotides agree with TRBD1. The CDR3 spans 17 residues. CDR1 and CDR2 (germline): LGHNT, FRNRAP. J was trimmed by 3 bases and V by 0 bases; bases with no gene match: 10. CDR3 sequence: CASGLVPGQVNLYEQYF. The CDR3 DNA reads TGTGCTAGTGGTTTGGTCCCGGGACAGGTCAACCTCTACGAGCAGTACTTC.

The chain employs TRBV21-1 and TRBJ2-1; the table gives TRBD1 as D, unverified against the DNA. TRBV21-1 is a known pseudogene. The CDR3 runs 13 residues. The CDR3 here is CASSKGQYNEQFF. For the CDR3, the DNA is TGTGCCAGCAGCAAAGGGCAATACAATGAGCAGTTCTTC.

V is TRBV4-2 and J is TRBJ2-7; 7 bases are shared with TRBD2. After removal of 1 base from V and 7 bases from J, the junction contained 10 bases not matched to a gene. CDR1 and CDR2 from the germline V gene are LGHNA and YNFKEQ. The CDR3 is 15 residues long. The CDR3 spells CASSQVAAGEDEQYF. The CDR3 DNA follows: TGTGCCAGCAGCCAAGTGGCGGCGGGAGAGGATGAGCAGTACTTC.

This clone was found a few times. The chain couples TRBV30 to TRBJ2-7; 9 bases are shared with TRBD2. Losses at the gene ends were 7 bases for V and 5 bases for J; bases not matched to a gene: 12. CDR3 length: 14 amino acids. Germline lookup yields CDR1 GTSNPN and CDR2 SVGIG (reference sequence). The CDR3 loop is CALSISGRVHEQYF. In DNA form, the CDR3 reads TGTGCCTTGTCGATTAGCGGGAGAGTCCACGAGCAGTACTTC.

This sequence joins TRBV7-8 and TRBJ2-5; 8 bases align to TRBD2. J lost 5 bases, V lost 3 bases, and 8 bases had no gene match. The V gene's germline CDR1 is SGHVS and CDR2 FQNEAQ. The CDR3 is made up of 15 amino acids. The CDR3 DNA reads as TGTGCCAGCAGCTTGGGTGCGGGGGGCCATGAGACCCAGTACTTC. Translation: CASSLGAGGHETQYF. The whole variable domain, remainder taken from reference TRBV7-8 and TRBJ2-5, is GAGVSQSPRYKVAKRGQDVALRCDPISGHVSLFWYQQALGQGPEFLTYFQNEAQLDKSGLPSDRFFAERPEGSVSTLKIQRTQQEDSAVYLCASSLGAGGHETQYFGPGTRLLVL.

The rearrangement joins TRBV7-3 to TRBJ1-2; weak D call: TRBD1 (5 bases). CDR3 length equals 13 residues. Germline V gene lookup returns CDR1 SGHTA and CDR2 FQGTGA. The ends were cut back, 5 bases at V and 4 bases at J, with 11 bases in the middle. The CDR3 region is CASSPEGSYGYTF. CDR3 DNA sequence: TGTGCCAGCAGCCCGGAGGGGAGCTATGGCTACACCTTC.

V usage is TRBV6-5 and J usage is TRBJ1-2, with D possibly matching TRBD1 (6 bases). CDR1 is MNHEY, CDR2 SVGAGI, per germline. V lost 6 bases, J lost 7 bases, and 18 bases lay in between. The CDR3 length is 14 residues. CDR3 nucleotide sequence: TGTGCCAGCAGACAATCGGGCGGACAGCCTGGCTACACCTTC. It yields the protein CASRQSGGQPGYTF.

This chain connects TRBV3-1 (or the pseudogene TRBV3-2) to TRBJ2-3; D unresolved. CDR3 length: 14 residues. Trimming cost V 1 base and J 4 bases, with 9 bases left between them. Germline V CDR1 and CDR2: LGHDT, YNNKEL (reference sequence). CDR3 bases: TGTGCCAGCAGCCAAGTTATTAGATCAGATACGCAGTATTTT. This sequence encodes CASSQVIRSDTQYF.

The chain recombines TRBV27 with TRBJ2-5; the D gene is possibly TRBD1 (5 bases). Germline lookup yields CDR1 MNHEY and CDR2 SMNVEV (reference sequence). V shed 8 bases and J shed 0 bases, with 19 bases lying between them. CDR3 length: 16 amino acids. CDR3 sequence reads: CASRQQLTTYQETQYF. The CDR3 bases are TGTGCCAGCCGACAGCAACTGACGACTTACCAAGAGACCCAGTACTTC.

The CDR3 loop reads CASTLNSNEKLFF. CDR3 DNA sequence: TGTGCCAGCACTCTCAACTCTAATGAAAAACTGTTTTTT. The chain employs TRBV2 and TRBJ1-4; D is unresolved. CDR1 is SNHLY, CDR2 FYNNEI, per germline. The CDR3 contains 13 residues. V lost 7 bases to trimming and J lost 3 bases, with 9 bases between them.

This rearrangement joins TRBV29-1 to TRBJ1-4; D ambiguous. V was clipped by 4 bases and J by 4 bases, with 10 bases between them. Germline CDR1 is SQVTM and CDR2 is ANQGSEA. The CDR3 spans 13 residues. CDR3 bases: TGCAGCGTTGCGATACAGATTAATGAAAAACTGTTTTTT. The encoded protein is CSVAIQINEKLFF. Variable domain in full (rest from reference TRBV29-1 and TRBJ1-4): SAVISQKPSRDICQRGTSLTIQCQVDSQVTMMFWYRQQPGQSLTLIATANQGSEATYESGFVIDKFPISRPNLTFSTLTVSNMSPEDSSIYLCSVAIQINEKLFFGSGTQLSVL.

The chain combines TRBV10-3 with TRBJ2-1; a possible D gene is TRBD2 (6 bases). V was trimmed by 5 bases and J by 4 bases, leaving 15 bases between them. This CDR3 has 15 residues. Germline CDR1 is ENHRY and CDR2 is SYGVKD. The CDR3 loop reads CAISRTGGVYNEQFF. The CDR3 DNA is TGTGCCATCAGTAGGACGGGCGGGGTATACAATGAGCAGTTCTTC.

The chain uses TRBV5-1 and TRBJ2-7; 9 positions match TRBD1. V shed 0 bases, J shed 4 bases, and the junction held 5 bases outside the gene matches. The CDR3 runs to 15 residues. Germline CDR1 and CDR2: SGHRS and YFSETQ. For the CDR3, the DNA is TGCGCCAGCAGCTTGGCTACAGGGGGCTATTACGAGCAGTACTTC. This translates into CASSLATGGYYEQYF.

V and J are TRBV28 and TRBJ1-2; D is ambiguous. Germline V CDR1 and CDR2: MDHEN, SYDVKM. There are 12 residues in the CDR3. Deletions cut 10 bases from V and 4 bases from J, with 13 bases between. CDR3 sequence: CAISPASYGYTF. The CDR3 bases are TGTGCCATCTCTCCGGCTAGCTATGGCTACACCTTC.

V and J are TRBV7-9 and TRBJ2-5; TRBD2 aligns across 9 bases. This CDR3 has 16 amino acids. The V segment lost 3 bases and the J segment 1 base; nucleotides outside the gene matches: 6. Per germline, CDR1 SEHNR and CDR2 FQNEAQ (reference sequence). CDR3 amino acids: CASSFGAGGGQETQYF. In DNA, the CDR3 is TGTGCCAGCAGCTTTGGAGCGGGGGGCGGCCAAGAGACCCAGTACTTC.

The sample holds one count of this clone. The chain uses TRBV4-1 and TRBJ1-6; the D gene is possibly TRBD1 (5 bases). CDR3 length: 15 residues. CDR1 is MGHRA and CDR2 is YSYEKL in the germline V gene. V was clipped by 4 bases and J by 7 bases, with 14 bases between them. This chain's CDR3 is CASSPRKGENSPLHF. CDR3 nucleotide sequence: TGCGCCAGCAGCCCGAGAAAAGGGGAAAATTCACCCCTCCACTTT.

The chain recombines TRBV19 with TRBJ1-5, with 11 positions matching TRBD1. Germline CDR1 is LNHDA and CDR2 is SQIVND (reference sequence). V lost 4 bases, J lost 0 bases, and 11 bases stayed unmatched. CDR3 length equals 19 residues. In nucleotides, the CDR3 is TGTGCCAGTAGTACGTCCGGGACAGGGGGGGATTATAGCAATCAGCCCCAGCATTTT. It translates to CASSTSGTGGDYSNQPQHF.

This chain joins TRBV3-1 (or the pseudogene TRBV3-2) and TRBJ2-4; perhaps TRBD1 as D (5 bases). The V gene's germline CDR1 is LGHDT and CDR2 YNNKEL (reference sequence). V lost 10 bases, J lost 8 bases, and 21 bases lay in between. The CDR3 extends over 14 amino acids. The CDR3 DNA is TGTGCCAACTGCATCGTAGGGGATGGTGACATTCAGTACTTC. Its protein product is CANCIVGDGDIQYF.

The CDR3 protein is CASRGTSGSSGQETQYF. CDR3 nucleotides: TGTGCCAGCAGGGGGACTAGCGGGAGTTCGGGCCAAGAGACCCAGTACTTC. The gene calls are TRBV5-4 and TRBJ2-5; 14 bases are a match to TRBD2. V shed 5 bases and J 1 base; nucleotides not matched to a gene: 7. The CDR3 is 17 residues long. The germline V gene has CDR1 SGHNT and CDR2 YYREEE (reference sequence).

This chain connects TRBV4-1 to TRBJ1-1, with 8 nucleotides matching TRBD1. The germline V gene encodes CDR1 MGHRA and CDR2 YSYEKL. The V and J ends lost 2 bases and 4 bases, in that order; junction bases with no gene match: 3. The CDR3 totals 14 residues. CDR3 coding DNA: TGCGCCAGCAGCCAATTACAGGGGGTCACTGAAGCTTTCTTT. This translates into CASSQLQGVTEAFF.